One sample yielded the 6 T cell receptor beta chains listed below, sequenced in a study of T cell repertoires in cytomegalovirus infection. TCRdb re-analysed the reads in MiXCR, keeping a single row per CDR3 protein. The sample holds a few hundred thousand distinct CDR3 sequences, roughly 13% seen once. The material sequenced was PBMCs. The receptors here all came from a human donor in good health (CMV status not recorded). Some clones in this sample may be carry-over from other donors' samples.

The CDR3 spells CASSYSRTATF. The DNA of the CDR3 is TGTGCCAGCAGTTATTCCCGGACAGCCACCTTC. This chain connects TRBV6-2 or TRBV6-3 to TRBJ1-2; D is perhaps TRBD1 (6 bases). Trimming cost V 3 bases and J 13 bases, with 12 bases left between them. Looked up from germline, CDR1 is MNHEY and CDR2 is SVGEGT. This CDR3 spans 11 amino acids.

This clonotype occurred many times. The genes are TRBV7-9 and TRBJ1-1, with a tentative D call TRBD1 (6 bases). CDR1 SEHNR and CDR2 FQNEAQ come from the germline V gene (reference sequence). Trimming shortened V by 1 base and J by 0 bases, and 9 bases separated the two germline ends. This CDR3 region has 15 residues. The CDR3 DNA follows: TGTGCCAGCAGCTTAGGTGGGGGCCTGAACACTGAAGCTTTCTTT. This codes for CASSLGGGLNTEAFF.

This clonotype appeared many times. One end of the junction does not line up with germline, which may come from a read error. The CDR3 is CASSNSDRGSGNTIYF. CDR3 nucleotide sequence: TGTGCCAGCAGTAACTCTGACAGGGGATCTGGAAACACCATATATTTT. This sequence joins TRBV6-5 and TRBJ1-3; 8 bases match TRBD1. CDR3 size: 16 residues. Germline assignment: CDR1 MNHEY and CDR2 SVGAGI.

This clonotype was picked up many times. The rearrangement uses TRBV28 and TRBJ1-5; 8 bases match TRBD1. In germline, CDR1 is MDHEN, CDR2 SYDVKM. Unmatched junction bases numbered 18, after V lost 5 bases and J lost 6 bases. This CDR3 comprises 18 residues. Here the CDR3 DNA reads TGTGCCAGCAGTCGATTCGCTCTTAGACAGGGGAAGGGTCAGCCCCAGCATTTT. It yields the protein CASSRFALRQGKGQPQHF.

In this sample, this clonotype turned up a few times. The chain uses TRBV19 and TRBJ2-7; maybe TRBD1 (5 bases). The CDR3 has 15 amino acids. Germline CDR1 LNHDA, CDR2 SQIVND (reference sequence). Between the trimmed V and J ends, which lost 5 bases and 8 bases, there was a span of 22 bases. CDR3 sequence reads: CASSLTRQNPTKQYF. The CDR3 DNA is TGTGCCAGTAGTCTTACCCGACAGAATCCAACCAAGCAGTACTTC.

This clonotype appeared a few times. The chain recombines TRBV11-2 with TRBJ2-3; TRBD2 aligns across 7 bases. The CDR3 is 15 residues long. CDR1 is SGHAT and CDR2 is FQNNGV in the germline V gene. Trimming cost V 1 base and J 7 bases; bases outside gene matches: 8. CDR3 region: CASSLGLREINTQYF. The CDR3 coding sequence is TGTGCCAGCAGCTTAGGCTTGCGGGAGATAAATACGCAGTATTTT. Full variable domain (remainder filled in from reference TRBV11-2 and TRBJ2-3): EAGVAQSPRYKIIEKRQSVAFWCNPISGHATLYWYQQILGQGPKLLIQFQNNGVVDDSQLPKDRFSAERLKGVDSTLKIQPAKLEDSAVYLCASSLGLREINTQYFGPGTRLTVL.